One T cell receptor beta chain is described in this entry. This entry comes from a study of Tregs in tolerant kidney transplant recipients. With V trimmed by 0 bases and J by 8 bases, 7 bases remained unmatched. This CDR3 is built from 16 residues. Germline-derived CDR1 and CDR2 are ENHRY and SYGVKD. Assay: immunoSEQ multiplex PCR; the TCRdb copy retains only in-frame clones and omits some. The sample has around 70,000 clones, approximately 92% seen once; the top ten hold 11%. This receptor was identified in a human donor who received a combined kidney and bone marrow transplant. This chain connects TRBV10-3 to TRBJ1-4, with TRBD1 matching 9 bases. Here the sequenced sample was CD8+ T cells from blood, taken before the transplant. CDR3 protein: CAISESTGGPYEKLFF. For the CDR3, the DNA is TGTGCCATCAGTGAGTCGACAGGGGGGCCTTACGAAAAACTGTTTTTT.